The rows below give T cell receptor beta chains drawn from one sample of a study of blood T cell repertoires in COVID-19. Assay: immunoSEQ multiplex PCR; the TCRdb copy retains only in-frame clones and omits some. Found here are under 150,000 clones, 70% to 90% of them singletons; the top ten hold roughly 2.2%. Sequencing input: peripheral blood. The origin of the receptors is a man in his 70s with active COVID-19. Both conserved end residues are part of each CDR3. A D gene is named only where the DNA matches it firmly. Expanded clones get a size class; other rows say once, few or many, or leave the size out.

J gene: TRBJ1-1
V gene: TRBV7-2
D gene: .
clone size: .
CDR3 DNA: TGTGCCAGCAGCTTGGGGCGTCTGGTTTTAGACACTGAAGCTTTCTTT
CDR3 protein: CASSLGRLVLDTEAFF

J gene: TRBJ1-1
V gene: TRBV27
D gene: .
clone size: .
CDR3 DNA: TGTGCCAGCAGTTCAGGAAACACTGAAGCTTTCTTT
CDR3 protein: CASSSGNTEAFF

J gene: TRBJ2-1
V gene: TRBV7-3
D gene: .
clone size: .
CDR3 DNA: TGTGCCAGCAGCTTAAGTGGGCTTGTGGATGAGCAGTTCTTC
CDR3 protein: CASSLSGLVDEQFF

J gene: TRBJ2-5
V gene: TRBV19
D gene: TRBD2
clone size: once
CDR3 DNA: TGTGCCAGTAGAAGGCGGGAGGGCATAGAGACCCAGTACTTC
CDR3 protein: CASRRREGIETQYF

J gene: TRBJ1-2
V gene: TRBV6-1
D gene: TRBD1
clone size: .
CDR3 DNA: TGTGCCAGCAGTGACCCGAGACAGGGGGCGCGTCTGTTTTATGGCTACACCTTC
CDR3 protein: CASSDPRQGARLFYGYTF

J gene: TRBJ2-7
V gene: TRBV5-1
D gene: .
clone size: .
CDR3 DNA: TGCGCCAGCAGCGTTACAGGGTGGGAGCAGTACTTC
CDR3 protein: CASSVTGWEQYF

J gene: TRBJ1-1
V gene: TRBV5-1
D gene: TRBD1
clone size: .
CDR3 DNA: TGCGCCAGCAGCTACGGGGAGGTACAGGGGGCAAGGTGGGACACTGAAGCTTTCTTT
CDR3 protein: CASSYGEVQGARWDTEAFF

J gene: TRBJ2-2
V gene: TRBV18
D gene: TRBD1
clone size: once
CDR3 DNA: TGTGCCAGCTCACCAGACAGGGGGGTTCGGACCGGGGAGCTGTTTTTT
CDR3 protein: CASSPDRGVRTGELFF

J gene: TRBJ1-2
V gene: TRBV29-1
D gene: TRBD1
clone size: .
CDR3 DNA: TGCAGCGTTGAAGATCTTAGGGACAGGGGTGGCTACACCTTC
CDR3 protein: CSVEDLRDRGGYTF

J gene: TRBJ1-6
V gene: TRBV14
D gene: .
clone size: .
CDR3 DNA: TGTGCCAGCAGCCGGGGGCAGACCCGTTCCAATTCACCCCTCCACTTT
CDR3 protein: CASSRGQTRSNSPLHF

J gene: TRBJ2-7
V gene: TRBV2
D gene: TRBD2
clone size: .
CDR3 DNA: TGTGCCAGCAGCGGGACTAGCGGGAGTATGTACGAGCAGTACTTC
CDR3 protein: CASSGTSGSMYEQYF

J gene: TRBJ1-1
V gene: TRBV6-4
D gene: .
clone size: few
CDR3 DNA: TGTGCCAGCAGTGACTCGAGCCGGAACACTGAAGCTTTCTTT
CDR3 protein: CASSDSSRNTEAFF

J gene: TRBJ2-2
V gene: TRBV12-3/TRBV12-4
D gene: .
clone size: .
CDR3 DNA: TGTGCCACCGGGACTGGGACCGGGGAGCTGTTTTTT
CDR3 protein: CATGTGTGELFF

J gene: TRBJ2-1
V gene: TRBV4-3
D gene: TRBD2
clone size: few
CDR3 DNA: TGCGCCAGCAGCCAAGATAGCGGGTCCCTTAATGAGCAGTTCTTC
CDR3 protein: CASSQDSGSLNEQFF

J gene: TRBJ2-2
V gene: TRBV5-1
D gene: .
clone size: .
CDR3 DNA: TGCGCCAGCAGGGGCATTACCTCCACCGGGGAGCTGTTTTTT
CDR3 protein: CASRGITSTGELFF

J gene: TRBJ2-1
V gene: TRBV3-1/TRBV3-2
D gene: TRBD2
clone size: .
CDR3 DNA: TGTGCCAGCAGCCCGCGACTAGCGGACTACAATGAGCAGTTCTTC
CDR3 protein: CASSPRLADYNEQFF

J gene: TRBJ1-2
V gene: TRBV28
D gene: .
clone size: .
CDR3 DNA: TGTGCCAGCTCCCCGGGGGGAGAAAATGGCTACACCTTC
CDR3 protein: CASSPGGENGYTF